These 32 T cell receptor beta chains originate from one sample sequenced in a study of metastatic and nonmetastatic thyroid tumors. Before thyroid surgery, none of the patients had received any treatment. TCRdb reprocessed the PCR reads using MiXCR. The sample has approximately 8,000 clones; 20% to 30% are singletons. Sequencing was carried out using tumor tissue. Receptors were obtained from a female donor with papillary thyroid cancer or a benign thyroid nodule (not recorded which). Some clones in this sample may be carry-over from other donors' samples.

The chain combines TRBV11-3 with TRBJ1-1; possibly TRBD1 for D (6 bases). The CDR3 covers 16 residues. Between the trimmed V and J ends, which lost 1 base and 0 bases, there was a span of 12 bases. CDR1 and CDR2 (germline): SGHNT, YENEEA. The DNA of the CDR3 is TGTGCCAGCAGCTTAGTGTGGGGGCGGATGAACACTGAAGCTTTCTTT. This encodes CASSLVWGRMNTEAFF.

In this sample, this clone turned up a few times. The J gene is TRBJ2-7, the V gene TRBV12-3 or TRBV12-4; TRBD2 aligns across 7 bases. J was trimmed by 3 bases and V by 5 bases; bases with no gene match: 10. CDR3 size: 15 residues. The CDR3 DNA reads TGTGCCAGCAGTGCCCCGAGCGGGGACCGCTACGAGCAGTACTTC. Translating gives CASSAPSGDRYEQYF.

This clone is deemed medium-sized. V gene TRBV14 combines with J gene TRBJ1-5; D remains ambiguous. Germline assignment: CDR1 SGHDN and CDR2 FVKESK. V was pared by 0 bases and J by 6 bases, with 12 bases between. This CDR3 region has 15 residues. In DNA form, the CDR3 reads TGTGCCAGCAGCCAAGAGGTAGGGTGGAGTCAGCCCCAGCATTTT. Its translation: CASSQEVGWSQPQHF.

By sample fraction, this clone is medium-sized. The chain combines TRBV28 with TRBJ1-5; D not resolved. This CDR3 has 15 residues. CDR1 MDHEN and CDR2 SYDVKM come from the germline V gene. Trimming cost V 4 bases and J 3 bases, with 13 bases left between them. The CDR3 DNA reads TGTGCCAGCAGTTCGTCACCGGAAAACAATCAGCCCCAGCATTTT. Protein: CASSSSPENNQPQHF.

This clone was seen a few times. The chain combines TRBV12-3 or TRBV12-4 with TRBJ2-2, with 11 nucleotides matching TRBD2. Trimming took 6 bases from V and 5 from J; bases not matched to a gene: 14. This CDR3 comprises 18 residues. The CDR3 region has the DNA TGTGCCAGCAGCCTCACCACTAGCGGGAGATTTCGAACCGGGGAGCTGTTTTTT. Translated, it gives CASSLTTSGRFRTGELFF.

In this sample, this clone turned up a few times. The chain uses TRBV28 and TRBJ1-2, with D tentatively TRBD1 (5 bases). Germline values: CDR1 MDHEN, CDR2 SYDVKM. Trimming stripped 8 bases from V and 4 bases from J, with 14 bases between. The CDR3 contains 13 residues. The CDR3 loop is CASGGGRGYGYTF. For the CDR3, the DNA is TGTGCCAGCGGGGGTGGTCGCGGCTATGGCTACACCTTC.

This clone occurred many times. The chain recombines TRBV19 with TRBJ2-1; 7 bases match TRBD2. V was clipped by 3 bases and J by 5 bases; unmatched bases: 10. The CDR3 extends over 16 amino acids. Germline V gene data show CDR1 as LNHDA and CDR2 as SQIVND (reference sequence). The CDR3 here is CASSIFGSGLNNEQFF. DNA for the CDR3: TGTGCCAGTAGTATCTTTGGTAGCGGGCTTAACAATGAGCAGTTCTTC.

Worth noting for this clone: This may stem from a read error, because a much larger clone lies one nucleotide away. J is TRBJ1-1 and V is TRBV5-1, with 7 nucleotides matching TRBD1. The germline gives CDR1 SGHRS, CDR2 YFSETQ. This CDR3 spans 14 amino acids. Written as DNA, the CDR3 is TGCGCCAGCAGCTTCCCGGACAGGAACACTGAGGCTTTCTTT. Translated: CASSFPDRNTEAFF.

The sample holds a few counts of this clone. The rearrangement joins TRBV20-1 to TRBJ2-2; either TRBD1 or TRBD2 may supply D (7 bases each). V was shortened by 7 bases and J by 3 bases, with 18 bases between the two germline ends. Germline values: CDR1 DFQATT, CDR2 SNEGSKA (reference sequence). This CDR3 has 15 residues. CDR3 residues: CSVPNAGGDTGELFF. DNA of the CDR3: TGCAGTGTTCCCAATGCAGGGGGGGACACCGGGGAGCTGTTTTTT.

This clone was picked up many times. The gene calls are TRBV24-1 and TRBJ2-1; D gene ambiguous. Trimming stripped 4 bases from V and 8 bases from J, with 8 bases between. Germline CDR1 and CDR2: KGHDR and SFDVKD. This CDR3 region has 12 residues. CDR3 in amino acids: CATSEWADEQFF. Here the CDR3 DNA reads TGTGCCACCAGTGAGTGGGCGGATGAGCAGTTCTTC.

This clone was seen repeatedly, ten times or more. The genes are TRBV20-1 and TRBJ2-7, with D maybe TRBD1 (6 bases). Germline V gene lookup returns CDR1 DFQATT and CDR2 SNEGSKA (reference sequence). The CDR3 is 13 residues long. Trimming stripped 3 bases from V and 6 bases from J, with 15 bases between. The CDR3 nucleotides read TGCAGTGCTAGGTGGGACCCCAGGGGCGAGCAGTACTTC. Amino acid sequence: CSARWDPRGEQYF.

The table lists this clone with a few counts. This chain joins TRBV6-2 or TRBV6-3 and TRBJ1-1; the D gene is possibly TRBD1 (5 bases). Trimming left V 5 bases short and J 4 bases short, with 14 bases between. The germline V gene has CDR1 MNHEY and CDR2 SVGEGT. This CDR3 has 14 amino acids. The CDR3 DNA is TGTGCCAGCAGTGCGGGCAGGGAGGTCACTGAAGCTTTCTTT. Translated, it gives CASSAGREVTEAFF.

In DNA, the CDR3 is TGTGCCAGCTCATCTAGACGGGAGTCCCTTGGCTATGGCTACACCTTC. It encodes CASSSRRESLGYGYTF. V gene TRBV18 combines with J gene TRBJ1-2, with D unclear. Germline V CDR1 and CDR2: KGHSH, LQKENI. Deletions cut 5 bases from V and 4 bases from J, with 20 bases between. The CDR3 length is 16 residues.

In this sample, this clone turned up many times. This rearrangement joins TRBV6-5 to TRBJ1-3; weak D call: TRBD1 (6 bases). V lost 2 bases and J lost 2, with 13 bases in between. Germline V lookup: CDR1 MNHEY, CDR2 SVGAGI. The CDR3 extends over 16 amino acids. This CDR3 reads CASSYGGNRAGNTIYF. For the CDR3, the DNA is TGTGCCAGCAGTTACGGGGGGAACAGGGCTGGAAACACCATATATTTT.

The table lists this clone with a few counts. J is TRBJ2-7 and V is TRBV6-1; the D gene is possibly TRBD2 (6 bases). This CDR3 has 14 amino acids. Trimming stripped 7 bases from V and 6 bases from J, with 19 bases between. The germline gives CDR1 MNHNS, CDR2 SASEGT. Here the CDR3 reads CASNSHGRGSEQYF. The DNA for the CDR3 is TGTGCCAGCAACTCCCACGGTCGGGGGAGCGAGCAGTACTTC.

The chain has TRBV20-1 and TRBJ1-4, with D perhaps matching TRBD1 (5 bases). V was shortened by 7 bases and J by 5 bases, with 11 bases between the two germline ends. The CDR3 is 12 amino acids. Germline loops: CDR1 DFQATT, CDR2 SNEGSKA (reference sequence). For the CDR3, the DNA is TGCAGTGGATGGGACTGGAATGAAAAACTGTTTTTT. This codes for CSGWDWNEKLFF.

The J gene is TRBJ2-7, the V gene TRBV27, with TRBD1 matching over 9 bases. J gave up 8 bases and V 3 bases, and 8 bases lay outside the gene matches. This CDR3 has 14 residues. The V gene's germline CDR1 is MNHEY and CDR2 SMNVEV (reference sequence). CDR3 region: CASSFPGQGKQQYF. DNA for the CDR3: TGTGCCAGCAGTTTCCCCGGACAGGGGAAACAGCAGTACTTC.

This clone was picked up one time. This rearrangement joins TRBV7-9 to TRBJ1-6; D gene uncertain. Germline loops: CDR1 SEHNR, CDR2 FQNEAQ (reference sequence). This CDR3 is built from 14 residues. Trimming removed 5 bases at V and 10 bases at J, with 15 bases between. This CDR3 reads CASSLTSDGSPLHF. Here the CDR3 DNA reads TGTGCCAGCAGCCTGACCTCGGATGGGTCACCCCTCCACTTT.

At least ten counts were recorded for this clone. This chain links TRBV5-1 with TRBJ2-5, with TRBD2 matching over 9 bases. Germline CDR1 and CDR2: SGHRS and YFSETQ. The CDR3 totals 15 residues. V was pared by 0 bases and J by 5 bases, with 5 bases of the junction left unmatched. The CDR3 loop is CASSLGGRAGETQYF. The CDR3 DNA sequence: TGCGCCAGCAGCTTGGGCGGGAGGGCCGGTGAGACCCAGTACTTC.

This clone occurred many times. V is TRBV5-1 and J is TRBJ2-7, with D maybe TRBD2 (7 bases). There are 15 residues in the CDR3. The V and J ends lost 4 bases and 2 bases respectively, with 16 bases between them. Germline assignment: CDR1 SGHRS and CDR2 YFSETQ. The CDR3 spells CASSGGAGVTYEQYF. The CDR3 nucleotides read TGCGCCAGCAGCGGGGGGGCAGGGGTGACCTACGAGCAGTACTTC.

Ten or more counts support this clone. This rearrangement joins TRBV3-1 to TRBJ2-7; D ambiguous. Germline CDR1 is LGHDT and CDR2 is YNNKEL (reference sequence). This CDR3 is built from 13 residues. The germline V and J ends were trimmed by 6 bases and 0 bases, with 9 bases remaining between them. The CDR3 region has the DNA TGTGCCAGCAGTCCCGATTACTCCTACGAGCAGTACTTC. This sequence encodes CASSPDYSYEQYF.

The chain couples TRBV7-6 to TRBJ2-7, with a tentative D call TRBD2 (5 bases). Trimming pared 2 bases from V and 0 bases from J, leaving 8 bases between. The CDR3 extends over 14 amino acids. Germline assignment: CDR1 SGHVS and CDR2 FNYEAQ. CDR3 nucleotide sequence: TGTGCCAGCAGCTTAACACGGGGCTCCTACGAGCAGTACTTC. This sequence encodes CASSLTRGSYEQYF.

About this clone: Because the CDR3's place on the DNA is in doubt, the DNA is left out and the CDR3 is given as listed by TCRdb. The chain is built from TRBV11-1 and TRBJ2-3; the table's D call, TRBD1, was not checked against the DNA. The CDR3 is 17 residues long, counting both termini. Germline values: CDR1 SGHAT, CDR2 FQDESV (reference sequence). The CDR3 is CASSVASGTGRTDTQYF.

In its sample, this clone is large (0.1 to 1%). This sequence joins TRBV6-1 and TRBJ2-7; D call uncertain. Per the germline V gene, CDR1 is MNHNS and CDR2 is SASEGT. There are 15 residues in the CDR3. Trimming cost V 5 bases and J 0 bases, with 14 bases left between them. The CDR3 bases are TGTGCCAGCAGTCCAAGGACCCTGAGCTCCTACGAGCAGTACTTC. This codes for CASSPRTLSSYEQYF.

V and J are TRBV9 and TRBJ2-7; 10 bases are shared with TRBD1. The CDR3 contains 17 residues. After removal of 0 bases from V and 0 bases from J, the junction contained 6 bases not matched to a gene. Germline CDR1 is SGDLS and CDR2 is YYNGEE. The CDR3 loop is CASSVGDGQGGSYEQYF. The CDR3, as DNA: TGTGCCAGCAGCGTAGGGGATGGACAGGGGGGCTCCTACGAGCAGTACTTC.

This clone was recorded only once. A much larger clone is a single base away; this may be a read error. This sample includes further DNA sequences coding for the same CDR3. CDR3 sequence: CASSQGGVGDNSPLHF. In DNA form, the CDR3 reads TGTGCCAGCAGCCAAGGCGGGGTAGGGGATAATTCGCCCCTCCACTTT. The chain combines TRBV3-1 with TRBJ1-6, with a possible D match to TRBD1 (5 bases). The CDR3 has 16 amino acids. In germline, CDR1 is LGHDT, CDR2 YNNKEL (reference sequence).

In its sample, this clone is medium-sized. The V and J genes are TRBV28 and TRBJ1-2, with D perhaps TRBD1 (6 bases). The V end was cut by 4 bases, the J end by 6 bases, with 18 bases between. The CDR3 contains 15 residues. CDR1 is MDHEN, CDR2 SYDVKM, per germline. For the CDR3, the DNA is TGTGCCAGCAGTTCATCTGGACAGTCGGCTAATGGCTACACCTTC. It specifies CASSSSGQSANGYTF.

In its sample, this clone was seen many times. This chain joins TRBV2 and TRBJ2-1; 13 bases map to TRBD2. CDR1 SNHLY and CDR2 FYNNEI come from the germline V gene. V shed 3 bases, J shed 7 bases, and the junction held 12 bases outside the gene matches. CDR3 length equals 18 residues. The CDR3 DNA is TGTGCCAGCAGTGAGTTCTGGAGGACTAGCGGGAGTCTAAATGAGCAGTTCTTC. The encoded protein is CASSEFWRTSGSLNEQFF.

This clone was detected many times. The chain recombines TRBV11-3 with TRBJ2-4; 7 bases map to TRBD2. V gave up 5 bases and J gave up 4 bases; unmatched junction bases: 5. Germline V gene lookup returns CDR1 SGHNT and CDR2 YENEEA. The CDR3 loop spans 14 amino acids. CDR3 loop: CASSPSGGKNIQYF. CDR3 sequence (DNA): TGTGCCAGCAGCCCATCCGGGGGGAAAAACATTCAGTACTTC. The full variable domain, rest sourced from reference TRBV11-3 and TRBJ2-4, is EAGVVQSPRYKIIEKKQPVAFWCNPISGHNTLYWYLQNLGQGPELLIRYENEEAVDDSQLPKDRFSAERLKGVDSTLKIQPAELGDSAVYLCASSPSGGKNIQYFGAGTRLSVL.

This clone has ten or more counts. This chain joins TRBV19 and TRBJ1-1; possible D gene TRBD1, 5 bases. Trimming removed 10 bases at V and 0 bases at J, with 15 bases between. This CDR3 is built from 14 residues. Germline CDR1 is LNHDA and CDR2 is SQIVND (reference sequence). CDR3 residues: CATQGARVNTEAFF. In DNA, the CDR3 is TGTGCCACCCAAGGGGCCAGGGTGAACACTGAAGCTTTCTTT.

In this sample, this clone turned up many times. The chain carries TRBV5-1 and TRBJ2-2; a weak D match, TRBD1 (5 bases). This CDR3 comprises 14 residues. The V and J ends lost 4 bases and 0 bases respectively, with 7 bases between them. The germline V gene has CDR1 SGHRS and CDR2 YFSETQ. In nucleotides, the CDR3 is TGCGCCAGCAGCGGGGCCCCGAACACCGGGGAGCTGTTTTTT. Translation gives CASSGAPNTGELFF.

This clone was detected ten times or more. The rearrangement joins TRBV18 to TRBJ1-1; 7 nucleotides match TRBD1. Trimming took 4 bases from V and 6 from J; bases not matched to a gene: 8. Germline V gene sequence: CDR1 KGHSH, CDR2 LQKENI. The CDR3 consists of 14 residues. For the CDR3, the DNA is TGTGCCAGCTCACAGCCGACAGGGATCCCTGAAGCTTTCTTT. This codes for CASSQPTGIPEAFF.